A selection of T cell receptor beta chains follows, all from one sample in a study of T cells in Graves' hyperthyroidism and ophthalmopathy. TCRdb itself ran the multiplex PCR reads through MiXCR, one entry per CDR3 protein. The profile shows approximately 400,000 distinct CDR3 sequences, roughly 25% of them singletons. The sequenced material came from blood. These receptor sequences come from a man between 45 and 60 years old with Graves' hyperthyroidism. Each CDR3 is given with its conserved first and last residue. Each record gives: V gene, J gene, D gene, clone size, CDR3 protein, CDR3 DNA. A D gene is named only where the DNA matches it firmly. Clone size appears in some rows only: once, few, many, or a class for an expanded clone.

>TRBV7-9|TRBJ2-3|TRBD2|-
CASSFLTSVGFADTQYF
TGTGCCAGCAGCTTTCTGACTAGCGTGGGGTTCGCAGATACGCAGTATTTT
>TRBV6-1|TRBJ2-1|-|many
CASSSAGTHEQFF
TGTGCCAGCAGTTCAGCCGGGACGCACGAGCAGTTCTTC
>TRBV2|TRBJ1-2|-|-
CASSEDSYYGYTF
TGTGCCAGCAGTGAGGACAGCTACTATGGCTACACCTTC
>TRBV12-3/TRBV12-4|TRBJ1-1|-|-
CASSFSEVTEAFF
TGTGCCAGCAGTTTCTCGGAAGTCACTGAGGCTTTCTTT
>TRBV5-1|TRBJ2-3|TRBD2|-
CASSLELAGAFTDTQYF
TGCGCCAGCAGCTTGGAATTAGCGGGAGCTTTCACAGATACGCAGTATTTT
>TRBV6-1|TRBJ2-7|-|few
CASSEAGGGYEQYF
TGTGCCAGCAGTGAAGCGGGAGGTGGCTACGAGCAGTACTTC
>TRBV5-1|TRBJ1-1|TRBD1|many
CASQTGLPNTEAFF
TGCGCCAGCCAGACAGGGCTACCAAACACTGAAGCTTTCTTT
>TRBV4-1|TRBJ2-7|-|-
CASSHSESSVYEQYF
TGCGCCAGCAGCCACAGTGAATCTAGCGTCTACGAGCAGTACTTC
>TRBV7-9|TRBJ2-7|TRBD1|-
CASRPPIGTGREQYF
TGTGCCAGCAGACCCCCGATCGGGACAGGACGCGAGCAGTACTTC
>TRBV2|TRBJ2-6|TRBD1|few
CASREQGAGANVLTF
TGTGCCAGCAGGGAACAGGGGGCCGGGGCCAACGTCCTGACTTTC
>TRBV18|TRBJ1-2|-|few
CASSPQTETLYGYTF
TGTGCCAGCTCACCCCAGACAGAGACCCTATATGGCTACACCTTC
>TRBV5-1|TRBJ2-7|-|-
CASSIGGEGEQYF
TGCGCCAGCAGCATAGGAGGAGAGGGCGAGCAGTACTTC
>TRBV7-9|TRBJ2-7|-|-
CASSPVPSYEQYF
TGTGCCAGCAGCCCCGTACCCTCCTACGAGCAGTACTTC
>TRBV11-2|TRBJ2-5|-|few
CASSLMQVQETQYF
TGTGCCAGCAGCTTGATGCAGGTCCAAGAGACCCAGTACTTC